This T cell receptor (beta chain) was found in a study of T cell responses to AZD1222 COVID-19 vaccine. A note on this clone: No antigen is known for it.

Profiled with immunoSEQ multiplex PCR; TCRdb holds only in-frame clones, not every one. The table records over 130,000 clones, more than 80% of them present only once. Study-level results: Spike-specific TCR breadth rose after two AZD1222 doses, and depth rose as well. Clonal diversity was possibly underestimated, and the donors were mostly white British, with more females. Targeting of unmutated variant regions was reportedly seen in nearly half of spike-specific TCRs.

The CDR3 is 15 residues long. The V and J ends lost 4 bases and 0 bases, in that order; junction bases with no gene match: 3. Germline CDR1 and CDR2: SEHNR and FQNEAQ (reference sequence). The chain recombines TRBV7-9 with TRBJ1-3; 7 bases fit TRBD1. The sample here was peripheral blood, taken 28 days after the second dose of the MenACWY control vaccine. The source of this sequence is an adult who received the MenACWY meningococcal vaccine as a control. CDR3 sequence reads: CASSSGTDSGNTIYF. The CDR3 DNA sequence: TGTGCCAGCAGCTCCGGGACAGACTCTGGAAACACCATATATTTT. The whole variable domain, filled in from reference TRBV7-9 and TRBJ1-3, reads DTGVSQNPRHKITKRGQNVTFRCDPISEHNRLYWYRQTLGQGPEFLTYFQNEAQLEKSRLLSDRFSAERPKGSFSTLEIQRTEQGDSAMYLCASSSGTDSGNTIYFGEGSWLTVV.